A single T cell receptor (beta chain) is shown here with its context. Its antigen is not identified. Unique molecular identifiers were built into the TCR beta cDNA libraries. Input amounts of about 0.95 to 10 million T cells were used. These gave roughly 0.5 million cDNA molecules, so each molecule approximated one T cell. TCRdb reprocessed the PCR reads via MiXCR and lists one record per CDR3 protein. Among 450,000 to 700,000 distinct CDR3 sequences listed, about 40% were seen once. The CDR3 covers 16 residues. Germline CDR1 SGHRS, CDR2 YFSETQ. V was pared by 1 base and J by 11 bases, with 24 bases between. This sample was taken from a study of post-analysis software for immune sequencing data. Study-wide background: Recorded disease courses covered relapsing-remitting, secondary progressive and progressive-relapsing multiple sclerosis. Some patients had no subtype annotation. Study-wide results and caveats: In patients, TRBV5-6, TRBV5-1 and TRBV20-1 belonged to about five TRBV segments found more frequently than in controls.

The chain joins TRBV5-1 to TRBJ2-5; possible D gene TRBD2, 6 bases. The sequenced sample was blood. This TCR was recovered from a girl aged 10 to 17 with multiple sclerosis. The CDR3 DNA reads as TGCGCCAGCAGCTTGCGTCGAGCGGGTCTGAACTACGTGCAGTACTTC. Its protein is CASSLRRAGLNYVQYF.